Sequencing of this TCR beta chain was carried out in a study of PD-L1 blockade in urothelial cancer. Study-wide background: Atezolizumab (1,200 mg intravenously every 3 weeks) began in 2014 for patients. Peripheral blood specimens exhibited a median yield of around 140,000 T cells.

Time point of the sample: pretreatment peripheral blood. The study collected 1 to 8 samples per patient, pretreatment and on-treatment. Synthetic TCR analog templates were spiked into all PCRs individually. TCRdb's table, derived via immunoSEQ multiplex PCR, lists solely in-frame clones and lacks some. This table holds about 130,000 clones, about 88% found once. Germline lookup yields CDR1 SNHLY and CDR2 FYNNEI. V lost 8 bases to trimming and J lost 7 bases, with 15 bases between them. This CDR3 region has 13 residues. The chain employs TRBV2 and TRBJ2-1; the D gene is possibly TRBD2 (6 bases). This receptor was taken from a man aged 50 to 60 with urothelial cancer. The sequences come from PBMCs, collected around atezolizumab (anti-PD-L1) treatment. Written as DNA, the CDR3 is TGTGCCAGCCTTGGGACTGCATTTAATGAGCAGTTCTTC. Its translation: CASLGTAFNEQFF.